The rows below give T cell receptor beta chains drawn from one sample of a study of blood T cell repertoires in COVID-19. Sequencing was performed with immunoSEQ multiplex PCR; in TCRdb, only in-frame clones are kept and a portion is missing. The sample lists around 80,000 clones; 70% to 80% were seen once. Sequencing was performed on peripheral blood. Receptors were obtained from a man aged 50 or older with active or convalescent COVID-19. CDR3s include the opening cysteine and the closing phenylalanine or tryptophan. The order of the fields is V gene, D gene, clone size, J gene, CDR3 protein, CDR3 DNA. A D gene is named only where the DNA matches it firmly. The size of a clone is reported for some rows only, either as once, few or many, or as a class for expanded clones.

>TRBV5-1|.|.|TRBJ1-2
CASRPGDYGYTF
TGCGCCAGCAGGCCCGGGGACTATGGCTACACCTTC
>TRBV24-1|.|few|TRBJ1-1
CATSRGILTEAFF
TGTGCCACCTCCAGGGGAATTCTTACTGAAGCTTTCTTT
>TRBV5-6|.|.|TRBJ1-2
CASSLDLDTLYTF
TGTGCCAGCAGCTTGGATCTGGACACACTTTACACCTTC
>TRBV6-5|.|.|TRBJ1-2
CASSSDPRGYGYTF
TGTGCCAGCAGTTCGGACCCAAGGGGATATGGCTACACCTTC
>TRBV30|.|.|TRBJ1-1
CACSSGNPGNTEAFF
TGTGCCTGCAGCTCGGGGAACCCGGGTAACACTGAAGCTTTCTTT
>TRBV4-1|TRBD1|once|TRBJ1-2
CASSQDRTGGGSYTF
TGCGCCAGCAGCCAAGACCGGACAGGGGGGGGTAGTTACACCTTC
>TRBV11-2|TRBD2|.|TRBJ2-1
CASSPGVAGVNEQFF
TGTGCCAGCAGCCCCGGGGTAGCGGGGGTCAATGAGCAGTTCTTC
>TRBV7-9|.|.|TRBJ1-1
CASSSGLIYTEAFF
TGTGCCAGCAGCTCCGGGTTAATTTACACTGAAGCTTTCTTT
>TRBV30|TRBD1|.|TRBJ1-6
CACGRGLSSYNSPLHF
TGTGCCTGCGGCAGGGGGCTGAGCTCCTATAATTCACCCCTCCACTTT
>TRBV7-2|.|many|TRBJ1-1
CASSIRTVNTEAFF
TGTGCCAGCAGCATTCGGACAGTGAACACTGAAGCTTTCTTT
>TRBV9|TRBD2|.|TRBJ2-3
CASRAGGTDTQYF
TGTGCCAGCAGAGCGGGGGGCACAGATACGCAGTATTTT
>TRBV19|.|.|TRBJ2-2
CASSARVGQGTNTGELFF
TGTGCCAGTAGTGCCCGGGTCGGGCAGGGAACGAACACCGGGGAGCTGTTTTTT
>TRBV6-5|TRBD1|.|TRBJ1-1
CASSYGTDRTNTEAFF
TGTGCCAGCAGTTACGGGACGGACAGGACGAACACTGAAGCTTTCTTT
>TRBV5-4|.|.|TRBJ1-2
CASSLIQSNYGYTF
TGTGCCAGCAGCTTGATACAGTCTAACTATGGCTACACCTTC
>TRBV24-1|.|.|TRBJ2-5
CATSDLQGGRDQETQYF
TGTGCCACCAGTGATTTGCAAGGGGGACGGGACCAAGAGACCCAGTACTTC
>TRBV6-2/TRBV6-3|TRBD1|.|TRBJ1-2
CASSYTGDYGYTF
TGTGCCAGCAGTTACACAGGGGACTATGGCTACACCTTC
>TRBV12-5|.|.|TRBJ2-5
CASGLVRLGGPETQYF
TGTGCTAGTGGTTTGGTACGTCTCGGAGGGCCAGAGACCCAGTACTTC
>TRBV11-2|.|few|TRBJ2-1
CASSQTRGEQFF
TGTGCCAGCAGCCAAACACGGGGAGAGCAGTTCTTC
>TRBV6-5|TRBD1|few|TRBJ1-2
CASRPRPDRAYGYTF
TGTGCCAGCAGGCCACGCCCGGACAGGGCCTATGGCTACACCTTC
>TRBV7-2|.|.|TRBJ2-3
CASSDRYTDTQYF
TGTGCCAGCAGCGACAGGTACACAGATACGCAGTATTTT
>TRBV11-2|.|.|TRBJ1-3
CASSLGGQGGNTIYF
TGTGCCAGCAGCTTAGGGGGCCAGGGAGGAAACACCATATATTTT
>TRBV5-8|.|.|TRBJ2-2
CASSFLSRGTGELFF
TGTGCCAGCAGCTTCCTCAGCCGGGGCACCGGGGAGCTGTTTTTT
>TRBV7-9|.|.|TRBJ2-6
CASSLRSPEEGANVLTF
TGTGCCAGCAGCCTACGAAGCCCGGAGGAAGGGGCCAACGTCCTGACTTTC
>TRBV4-1|.|.|TRBJ1-5
CASSQVRGSSNQPQHF
TGCGCCAGCAGCCAAGTAAGGGGGAGTAGCAATCAGCCCCAGCATTTT
>TRBV7-6|.|few|TRBJ1-1
CASSPQRGMNTEAFF
TGTGCCAGCAGCCCCCAAAGGGGAATGAACACTGAAGCTTTCTTT
>TRBV4-1|TRBD1|once|TRBJ1-1
CASSLGTDTEAFF
TGCGCCAGCAGCTTAGGGACAGACACTGAAGCTTTCTTT
>TRBV7-8|.|.|TRBJ2-5
CASSLGDSSYQETQYF
TGTGCCAGCAGCTTAGGAGACAGTTCGTACCAAGAGACCCAGTACTTC
>TRBV3-1/TRBV3-2|TRBD2|.|TRBJ2-1
CASRHNLAGGHNEQFF
TGTGCCAGCAGACATAACCTAGCGGGGGGACACAATGAGCAGTTCTTC
>TRBV5-5|.|medium-sized|TRBJ1-1
CASSLEGGGTEAFF
TGTGCCAGCAGCTTGGAGGGAGGGGGTACTGAAGCTTTCTTT
>TRBV19|TRBD2|.|TRBJ2-2
CASSMVAGGNTGELFF
TGTGCCAGTAGTATGGTAGCGGGGGGGAACACCGGGGAGCTGTTTTTT
>TRBV2|TRBD1|once|TRBJ2-7
CASFYRPGQGFNEQYF
TGTGCCAGCTTTTATCGACCGGGACAGGGTTTCAACGAGCAGTACTTC
>TRBV24-1|TRBD1|few|TRBJ2-5
CATSDVQGVQTQYF
TGTGCCACCAGTGACGTACAGGGGGTACAGACCCAGTACTTC
>TRBV6-5|.|.|TRBJ2-5
CASSYRIAETQYF
TGTGCCAGCAGTTATAGGATAGCGGAGACCCAGTACTTC
>TRBV2|TRBD1|.|TRBJ2-5
CASSEGQARGQETQYF
TGTGCCAGCAGTGAAGGGCAAGCCAGGGGGCAAGAGACCCAGTACTTC
>TRBV7-2|.|.|TRBJ2-1
CASSPYLGGKNEQFF
TGTGCCAGCAGCCCTTATCTGGGGGGTAAGAATGAGCAGTTCTTC
>TRBV5-1|TRBD1|many|TRBJ2-5
CASSVGQGVETQYF
TGCGCCAGCAGCGTGGGACAGGGGGTCGAGACCCAGTACTTC
>TRBV7-9|TRBD1|.|TRBJ2-7
CASSPRQGTYEQYF
TGTGCCAGCAGCCCACGACAGGGCACCTACGAGCAGTACTTC
>TRBV25-1|.|few|TRBJ1-2
CASQRPGSAIYGYTF
TGTGCCAGCCAGCGGCCGGGCAGTGCTATCTATGGCTACACCTTC
>TRBV6-2/TRBV6-3|.|.|TRBJ2-5
CASSYRGTQYF
TGTGCCAGCAGTTACAGGGGGACCCAGTACTTC
>TRBV5-5|.|.|TRBJ2-2
CASSADPRDTGELFF
TGTGCCAGCAGCGCCGACCCCCGGGACACCGGGGAGCTGTTTTTT
>TRBV15|TRBD2|.|TRBJ2-1
CATSSEPSGYNEQFF
TGTGCCACCAGCAGTGAGCCTAGCGGCTACAATGAGCAGTTCTTC
>TRBV19|TRBD2|.|TRBJ2-3
CASRSKTGGGSTDTQYF
TGTGCCAGTAGGTCTAAAACCGGGGGGGGCAGCACAGATACGCAGTATTTT